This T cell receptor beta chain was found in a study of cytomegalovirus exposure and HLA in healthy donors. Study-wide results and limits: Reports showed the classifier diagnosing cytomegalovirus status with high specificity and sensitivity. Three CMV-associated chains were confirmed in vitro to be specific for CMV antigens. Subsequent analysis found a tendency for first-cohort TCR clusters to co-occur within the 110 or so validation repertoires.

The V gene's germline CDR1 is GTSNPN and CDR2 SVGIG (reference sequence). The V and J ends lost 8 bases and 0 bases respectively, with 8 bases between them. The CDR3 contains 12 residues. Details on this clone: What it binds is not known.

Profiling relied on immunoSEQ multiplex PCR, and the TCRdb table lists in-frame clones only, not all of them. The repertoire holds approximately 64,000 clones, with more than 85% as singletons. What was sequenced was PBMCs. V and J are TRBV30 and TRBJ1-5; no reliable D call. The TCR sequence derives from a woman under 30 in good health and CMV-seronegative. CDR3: CATQDSNQPQHF. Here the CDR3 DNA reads TGTGCCACTCAGGATAGCAATCAGCCCCAGCATTTT.